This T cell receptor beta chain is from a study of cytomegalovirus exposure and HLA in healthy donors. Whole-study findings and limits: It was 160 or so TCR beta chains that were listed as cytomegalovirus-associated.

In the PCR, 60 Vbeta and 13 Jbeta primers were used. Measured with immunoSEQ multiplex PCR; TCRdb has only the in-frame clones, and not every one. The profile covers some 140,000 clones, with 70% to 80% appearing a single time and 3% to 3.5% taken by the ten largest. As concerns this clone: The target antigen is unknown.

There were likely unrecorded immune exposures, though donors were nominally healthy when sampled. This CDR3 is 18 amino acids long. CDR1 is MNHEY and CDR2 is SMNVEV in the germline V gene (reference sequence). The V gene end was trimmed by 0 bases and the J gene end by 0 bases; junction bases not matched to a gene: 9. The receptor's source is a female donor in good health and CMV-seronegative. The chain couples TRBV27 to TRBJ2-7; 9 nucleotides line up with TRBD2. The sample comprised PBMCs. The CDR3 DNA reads TGTGCCAGCAGTTTATCGACTAGCGGTAAGGTCCTCTCCTACGAGCAGTACTTC. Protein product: CASSLSTSGKVLSYEQYF.